The clone carrying this T cell receptor (beta chain) appeared many times. Germline V gives CDR1 MGHRA, CDR2 YSYEKL. This CDR3 has 16 residues. V dropped 0 bases and J dropped 6 bases, with 15 bases sitting between them. These data originate in a study of human T cells and chemical hapten exposure. As for the study in general: Researchers reported sensitizing an approximately 2 cm by approximately 2 cm upper inner arm skin site with 2% DPC.

Time point denoted: patch test 2, 6 weeks after DPC sensitization. The treatment was: therapeutic diphenylcyclopropenone sensitization with weekly scalp DPC. TCRdb recomputed calls from the RACE reads with MiXCR, one row per CDR3 protein. Counted here are some 80,000 distinct CDR3 sequences, about 9.4% occurring once; the ten biggest clones make up 2.5%. Material: whole blood, obtained in connection with sensitization to the hapten diphenylcyclopropenone (DPC). The genes are TRBV4-1 and TRBJ1-5; a weak D match, TRBD1 (6 bases). The TCR sequence derives from a woman in her 30s with alopecia areata. Some clones in this sample may be carry-over from other donors' samples. The CDR3 DNA is TGCGCCAGCAGCCAAGATCCGACAGGTCTGGGTCAGCCCCAGCATTTT. Protein sequence: CASSQDPTGLGQPQHF.